The rows below give T cell receptor beta chains drawn from one sample of a study of T cell responses to AZD1222 COVID-19 vaccine. TCRdb's table, derived via immunoSEQ multiplex PCR, lists solely in-frame clones and lacks some. The sample comprises about 110,000 clones, over 75% of which are singletons, and around 2.3% rests with the top ten. Source: peripheral blood, taken on day 0 of AZD1222 vaccination. Every receptor here comes from an adult in good health. The CDR3 runs from the conserved cysteine through the conserved F or W. The D gene is left open where the match is weak. For some rows the clone size is stated as once, few or many, or as a class when expanded; others skip it.

d_call	clone_size	v_call	j_call	cdr3_aa	cdr3_nt
-	-	TRBV6-1	TRBJ2-7	CASSEAGQGVYEQYF	TGTGCCAGCAGTGAAGCCGGGCAGGGAGTGTACGAGCAGTACTTC
-	-	TRBV24-1	TRBJ2-5	CATSAGETQYF	TGTGCCACCAGCGCCGGCGAGACCCAGTACTTC
-	once	TRBV21-1	TRBJ1-2	CASSKKFGTAVVNYGYTF	TGTGCCAGCAGCAAAAAGTTCGGGACCGCCGTGGTGAACTATGGCTACACCTTC
-	-	TRBV6-5	TRBJ1-4	CASSPLGISSEKLFF	TGTGCCAGCAGTCCGCTGGGGATAAGTAGTGAAAAACTGTTTTTT
TRBD2	-	TRBV9	TRBJ2-3	CASSVSGSYTDTQYF	TGTGCCAGCAGCGTTAGCGGGTCGTACACAGATACGCAGTATTTT
TRBD2	-	TRBV4-1	TRBJ2-1	CASSQDEAGAGYNEQFF	TGCGCCAGCAGCCAAGACGAAGCGGGAGCGGGCTACAATGAGCAGTTCTTC
TRBD1	-	TRBV19	TRBJ2-7	CASSPRQGGALEQYF	TGTGCCAGTAGTCCCAGACAGGGTGGAGCGCTGGAGCAGTACTTC
-	few	TRBV5-1	TRBJ2-5	CASSLEGSIETQYF	TGCGCCAGCAGCCTCGAAGGAAGTATTGAAACCCAGTACTTC
-	-	TRBV5-5	TRBJ2-2	CASSLDTGELFF	TGTGCCAGCAGCTTAGACACCGGGGAGCTGTTTTTT
-	-	TRBV5-6	TRBJ1-1	CASSQTTAQLNTEAFF	TGTGCCAGCAGCCAGACGACAGCCCAATTGAACACTGAAGCTTTCTTT
TRBD1	-	TRBV27	TRBJ1-3	CASRMTGSSSGNTIYF	TGTGCCAGCAGGATGACAGGGTCCAGTTCTGGAAACACCATATATTTT
-	-	TRBV2	TRBJ2-7	CASSLRSEQYF	TGTGCCAGCAGTTTACGGAGTGAGCAGTACTTC
-	-	TRBV10-3	TRBJ1-1	CAISEIGENTEAFF	TGTGCCATCAGTGAGATAGGGGAGAACACTGAAGCTTTCTTT
TRBD1	-	TRBV6-6	TRBJ1-1	CASRGGQDPEAFF	TGTGCCAGCAGGGGGGGACAGGACCCTGAAGCTTTCTTT
-	-	TRBV19	TRBJ2-3	CASSIGNRDFTDTQYF	TGTGCCAGTAGTATCGGAAACAGAGATTTCACAGATACGCAGTATTTT
-	once	TRBV7-9	TRBJ1-6	CATTGRLGSPLHF	TGTGCCACTACAGGGCGCCTAGGCTCACCCCTCCACTTT
-	-	TRBV4-3	TRBJ1-2	CASSQDLNYGYTF	TGCGCCAGCAGCCAAGATCTTAACTATGGCTACACCTTC
-	-	TRBV19	TRBJ1-2	CASSIGSGGYGYTF	TGTGCCAGTAGTATCGGATCGGGTGGCTATGGCTACACCTTC
-	-	TRBV6-1	TRBJ1-1	CASSALTENTEAFF	TGTGCCAGCAGTGCTCTTACTGAAAACACTGAAGCTTTCTTT
-	-	TRBV24-1	TRBJ1-5	CATSDPGVAQPQHF	TGTGCCACCAGTGACCCCGGAGTAGCACAGCCCCAGCATTTT
TRBD1	-	TRBV25-1	TRBJ2-7	CASSDPGTGNEQYF	TGTGCCAGCAGTGATCCAGGGACAGGGAACGAGCAGTACTTC
-	-	TRBV13	TRBJ2-7	CASSLSRVEQYF	TGTGCCAGCAGCCTAAGTCGCGTCGAGCAGTACTTC
-	-	TRBV5-5	TRBJ2-3	CASSEYTDTQYF	TGTGCCAGCAGCGAATACACAGATACGCAGTATTTT
-	-	TRBV5-1	TRBJ1-5	CASSRGLDQPQHF	TGCGCCAGCAGCCGCGGCCTTGACCAGCCCCAGCATTTT
-	-	TRBV3-1/TRBV3-2	TRBJ2-2	CASSPRQARGELFF	TGTGCCAGCAGCCCCCGACAGGCCCGGGGGGAGCTGTTTTTT
-	-	TRBV19	TRBJ2-7	CASSTRLGRGEQYF	TGTGCCAGTAGTACCCGACTAGGTCGGGGCGAGCAGTACTTC
-	-	TRBV28	TRBJ1-2	CASKRGGGYGYTF	TGTGCCAGCAAAAGGGGGGGCGGCTATGGCTACACCTTC
-	few	TRBV6-5	TRBJ1-4	CASSYSAENNEKLFF	TGTGCCAGCAGTTACTCGGCAGAGAATAATGAAAAACTGTTTTTT
-	-	TRBV2	TRBJ1-6	CASSAVADNSPLHF	TGTGCCAGCAGTGCGGTGGCCGATAATTCACCCCTCCACTTT
-	-	TRBV7-2	TRBJ1-3	CASSLGVPGSGNTIYF	TGTGCCAGCAGCTTAGGAGTTCCGGGATCGGGAAACACCATATATTTT
TRBD1	-	TRBV13	TRBJ1-4	CASSSTTGAGEKLFF	TGTGCCAGCAGCTCGACGACAGGGGCGGGTGAAAAACTGTTTTTT
-	-	TRBV4-3	TRBJ1-1	CASSQGGAGRKNTEAFF	TGCGCCAGCAGCCAAGGGGGGGCGGGGCGAAAGAACACTGAAGCTTTCTTT
TRBD2	-	TRBV5-4	TRBJ2-3	CASSLRGGTDTQYF	TGTGCCAGCAGCTTGCGGGGGGGAACAGATACGCAGTATTTT
-	-	TRBV14	TRBJ2-3	CASSQGLGRGDTQYF	TGTGCCAGCAGCCAAGGTTTGGGCAGGGGAGATACGCAGTATTTT
TRBD2	-	TRBV2	TRBJ2-1	CASIGPSGGNEQFF	TGTGCCAGCATAGGGCCTAGCGGGGGCAATGAGCAGTTCTTC
TRBD2	-	TRBV2	TRBJ2-1	CASSLLAGGYNEQFF	TGTGCCAGCAGTTTACTAGCGGGGGGATATAATGAGCAGTTCTTC
-	-	TRBV11-2	TRBJ1-6	CASSLDFGRFSPLHF	TGTGCCAGCAGCTTAGACTTCGGGAGATTTTCACCCCTCCACTTT
TRBD1	-	TRBV6-6	TRBJ1-4	CASSLPTGFGPTNEKLFF	TGTGCCAGCAGTCTACCGACAGGGTTTGGACCAACTAATGAAAAACTGTTTTTT
-	-	TRBV9	TRBJ1-1	CASSVESSDEAFF	TGTGCCAGCAGCGTAGAGTCCAGCGATGAAGCTTTCTTT
-	-	TRBV6-2/TRBV6-3	TRBJ2-3	CASSFVLKRRGTDTQYF	TGTGCCAGCAGTTTTGTCCTAAAGCGGCGGGGCACAGATACGCAGTATTTT
-	few	TRBV2	TRBJ1-2	CASSVGPRLGYTF	TGTGCCAGCAGTGTAGGCCCCCGGTTGGGCTACACCTTC
-	once	TRBV25-1	TRBJ2-7	CASSENGPYEQYF	TGTGCCAGCAGTGAAAACGGCCCCTACGAGCAGTACTTC
TRBD2	once	TRBV5-1	TRBJ2-5	CASSLGSGTQETQYF	TGCGCCAGCAGCTTGGGTAGCGGGACCCAAGAGACCCAGTACTTC
TRBD1	-	TRBV12-3/TRBV12-4	TRBJ1-6	CASSLSGGQPLHF	TGTGCCAGCAGTTTATCAGGGGGTCAGCCCCTCCACTTT
-	-	TRBV10-3	TRBJ2-7	CAISEMDKASYEQYF	TGTGCCATCAGTGAAATGGACAAGGCTTCCTACGAGCAGTACTTC